The clone carrying this T cell receptor (beta chain) was seen a handful of times. The antigen remains undetermined. Viral peptide pools were used in the ViraFEST assay to expand antigen-specific CD4+ T cells, and sequencing came afterward. After more than 8 days in culture, the CD4+ T cells were isolated. The entry originates in a study of vaccination effects on CD4 cells after COVID-19. Sequenced by immunoSEQ multiplex PCR; TCRdb stores in-frame clones only, minus some. The data contain tens of thousands of clones, roughly four fifths of them seen just once; the ten biggest clones take up approximately 1.9%. Study-level findings and limits: Vaccine- and infection-induced clones showed marked clonal contraction late following vaccination.

Germline CDR1 reads MNHEY; CDR2 reads SVGAGI. The CDR3 is 13 amino acids. V shed 7 bases and J shed 6 bases, with 13 bases lying between them. The genes are TRBV6-5 and TRBJ1-5, with D tentatively TRBD1 (6 bases). This receptor was taken from a human donor who received a COVID-19 vaccine. The sequenced sample was CD4+ T cells from PBMCs cultured with HCoV-229E spike peptides, obtained before COVID-19 vaccination. This CDR3 reads CASIAGAGQPQHF. The CDR3 region has the DNA TGTGCCAGCATCGCAGGGGCGGGTCAGCCCCAGCATTTT.